This TCR beta chain emerged from a study of blood T cell repertoires in COVID-19. Study-wide background: Samples of COVID-19 (acute and convalescent) were obtained from the United States, Italy and Spain. PBMCs, B-cell-depleted T cells, or T cells provided the cDNA or gDNA that made up the material.

Per the original data handling: Nucleated cell counts were estimated from reference gene primer amplification. TCRdb's copy holds only in-frame clones and misses some; the assay was immunoSEQ multiplex PCR. D and trimming come from the DNA, and the V and J calls and clone size come from that table. The sample holds about 300,000 clones, around 92% seen once. The CDR3 extends over 15 amino acids. Trimming left V 3 bases short and J 2 bases short, with 13 bases between. From germline, CDR1 is SGHTA and CDR2 FQGNSA. The V gene is TRBV7-2, the J gene TRBJ2-5; tentatively, D is TRBD1 (6 bases). Sequencing was carried out using peripheral blood. This sequence originates from a man aged 18 to 30 who had recovered from COVID-19. The CDR3 nucleotides read TGTGCCAGCAGCTTCACCGGGACAAATCAAGAGACCCAGTACTTC. It codes for CASSFTGTNQETQYF.